This T cell receptor beta chain was documented in a study of metastatic and nonmetastatic thyroid tumors. In the study overall: Malignant thyroid and benign thyroid patients provided blood and tumor or nodule tissue whose repertoires were compared.

Thyroid surgery took place with no prior treatment in any patient. The CDR3 has 14 amino acids. Germline V lookup: CDR1 SGHRS, CDR2 YFSETQ. V lost 5 bases and J lost 6, with 18 bases in between. General study results and limits: TCR beta diversity was reportedly significantly higher in malignant thyroid tumors than benign nodules, in blood and tumor.

Authors' data handling: Across clinicopathological groups, CDR3 differences served as the basis for building a distant-metastasis classifier for papillary thyroid cancer. TCRdb re-called the PCR reads through MiXCR. TCRdb assigned the V and J calls; the authors' analysis was not used. The sample includes about 24,000 clones, more than 20% of them seen just once. This clone was counted once. Its specificity is not known. This TCR was sampled from a male donor with papillary thyroid cancer or a benign thyroid nodule (not recorded which). Some clones in this sample may be carry-over from other donors' samples. The V call is TRBV5-1, the J call TRBJ2-7; D is perhaps TRBD2 (6 bases). Material: tumor tissue. CDR3 protein: CASRRGSGNSEQYF. CDR3 coding DNA: TGCGCCAGCAGGCGGGGTTCGGGGAACTCCGAGCAGTACTTC.